This TCR beta chain appears in the sequencing data of a study of cytomegalovirus exposure and HLA in healthy donors. Study results and limitations: Follow-up analysis found HLA locus-dependent TCR association rates, highest for DRB1 and lowest for HLA-C.

A multiplex PCR was run with 60 Vbeta primers and 13 Jbeta primers. Measured with immunoSEQ multiplex PCR; TCRdb has only the in-frame clones, and not every one. The sample includes some 130,000 clones, 76% seen only once; the top ten take around 3.1%. Germline loops: CDR1 SGHNT, CDR2 YYREEE (reference sequence). The CDR3 runs 16 residues. After removal of 4 bases from V and 2 bases from J, the junction contained 7 bases not matched to a gene. Regarding this clone: The antigen remains undetermined.

Sequencing was carried out using PBMCs. This clonotype was obtained from a man in his forties in good health and CMV-seronegative. J is TRBJ2-3 and V is TRBV5-4; 10 bases match TRBD2. The CDR3 loop is CASSPITSGATDTQYF. CDR3 DNA sequence: TGTGCCAGCAGCCCAATCACTAGCGGGGCCACAGATACGCAGTATTTT.